The source of this T cell receptor (beta chain) is a study of tumor and adjacent non-tumor tissue in lung cancer. In the case of this clonotype: Its antigen is as yet unknown.

Three rounds of nested PCR, following a modified ARM-PCR protocol, produced the TCRbeta library. MiXCR, run by TCRdb on the multiplex PCR reads, gives a single entry per CDR3 protein. The sample lists approximately 53,000 distinct CDR3 sequences; about 80% were seen once. Study-wide results and caveats: TCR diversity was significantly greater in tumor than normal lung tissue.

This sample's RNA came from whole unsorted tissue. This non-tumor lung sample came from over 3 cm beyond the tumor edge. This CDR3 region has 14 residues. V lost 5 bases to trimming and J lost 12 bases, with 22 bases between them. Germline CDR1 MNHEY, CDR2 SVGAGI. The sequence was collected from a woman aged 55-70 years with non-small cell lung cancer. V gene TRBV6-5 combines with J gene TRBJ2-5, with D maybe TRBD1 (5 bases). The sequencing sample was made of distant non-tumor lung tissue. The CDR3 DNA follows: TGTGCCAGCAGTCGGACATGGGGTCAAAAGACAGAGTACTTC. Translated: CASSRTWGQKTEYF.